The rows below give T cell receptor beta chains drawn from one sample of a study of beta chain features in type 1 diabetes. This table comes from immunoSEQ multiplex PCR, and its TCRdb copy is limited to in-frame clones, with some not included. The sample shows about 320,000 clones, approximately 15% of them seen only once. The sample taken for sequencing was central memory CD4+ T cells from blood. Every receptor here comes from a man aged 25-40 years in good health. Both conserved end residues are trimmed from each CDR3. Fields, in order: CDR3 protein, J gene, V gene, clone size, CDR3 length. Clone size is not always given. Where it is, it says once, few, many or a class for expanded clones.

CDR3 protein: SVEKTGGARGQY; J gene: TRBJ2-7; V gene: TRBV29-1; clone size: -; CDR3 length: 12
CDR3 protein: ASSWDRGTEAF; J gene: TRBJ1-1; V gene: TRBV5-8; clone size: many; CDR3 length: 11
CDR3 protein: ATSRSGTGNNQPQH; J gene: TRBJ1-5; V gene: TRBV15; clone size: -; CDR3 length: 14
CDR3 protein: ASSFPGFSDTQY; J gene: TRBJ2-3; V gene: TRBV5-6; clone size: -; CDR3 length: 12
CDR3 protein: ASSLAFGGGSYEQY; J gene: TRBJ2-7; V gene: TRBV5-1; clone size: -; CDR3 length: 14
CDR3 protein: ASSFSWSGGSTDTQY; J gene: TRBJ2-3; V gene: TRBV5-8; clone size: -; CDR3 length: 15
CDR3 protein: ASSPQGSYSSYNEQF; J gene: TRBJ2-1; V gene: TRBV13; clone size: few; CDR3 length: 15
CDR3 protein: ASSLDSFGQGAMGPF; J gene: TRBJ2-7; V gene: TRBV5-1; clone size: few; CDR3 length: 15
CDR3 protein: ASSAPQGAGYGYT; J gene: TRBJ1-2; V gene: TRBV9; clone size: -; CDR3 length: 13
CDR3 protein: ASSLAPAGASNEQF; J gene: TRBJ2-1; V gene: TRBV7-6; clone size: few; CDR3 length: 14
CDR3 protein: ASSIDSVYGYT; J gene: TRBJ1-2; V gene: TRBV7-2; clone size: -; CDR3 length: 11
CDR3 protein: ASSIALERDEQF; J gene: TRBJ2-1; V gene: TRBV7-9; clone size: few; CDR3 length: 12
CDR3 protein: ASSPLQGKYGNTIY; J gene: TRBJ1-3; V gene: TRBV18; clone size: once; CDR3 length: 14
CDR3 protein: ASSLRLAGEDTQY; J gene: TRBJ2-3; V gene: TRBV9; clone size: few; CDR3 length: 13
CDR3 protein: ASSQARGAGTYNEQF; J gene: TRBJ2-1; V gene: TRBV4-3; clone size: -; CDR3 length: 15
CDR3 protein: ASRKAGGLSYGYT; J gene: TRBJ1-2; V gene: TRBV2; clone size: few; CDR3 length: 13
CDR3 protein: ASSYGRVAHNEQF; J gene: TRBJ2-1; V gene: TRBV6-5; clone size: few; CDR3 length: 13
CDR3 protein: ASTGGWSSNTEAF; J gene: TRBJ1-1; V gene: TRBV18; clone size: -; CDR3 length: 13
CDR3 protein: AWSALSVGGELF; J gene: TRBJ2-2; V gene: TRBV30; clone size: few; CDR3 length: 12
CDR3 protein: ASSYSIGARAEAF; J gene: TRBJ1-1; V gene: TRBV6-6; clone size: -; CDR3 length: 13
CDR3 protein: ASSPSGQGGSPLH; J gene: TRBJ1-6; V gene: TRBV9; clone size: -; CDR3 length: 13
CDR3 protein: ASSLVPTGGQGETQY; J gene: TRBJ2-5; V gene: TRBV5-4; clone size: few; CDR3 length: 15
CDR3 protein: AINSMAHQPQH; J gene: TRBJ1-5; V gene: TRBV6-5; clone size: few; CDR3 length: 11
CDR3 protein: ASSLTGPGNTIY; J gene: TRBJ1-3; V gene: TRBV5-6; clone size: -; CDR3 length: 12
CDR3 protein: ASRQGITNEKLF; J gene: TRBJ1-4; V gene: TRBV27; clone size: -; CDR3 length: 12
CDR3 protein: ASSKAALHSGNTIY; J gene: TRBJ1-3; V gene: TRBV21-1; clone size: few; CDR3 length: 14
CDR3 protein: ASSLKWGRAYAESDTQY; J gene: TRBJ2-3; V gene: TRBV11-2; clone size: -; CDR3 length: 17
CDR3 protein: ASSLDPAGGYNEQF; J gene: TRBJ2-1; V gene: TRBV5-1; clone size: -; CDR3 length: 14
CDR3 protein: ASSLGGYGYT; J gene: TRBJ1-2; V gene: TRBV7-2; clone size: few; CDR3 length: 10